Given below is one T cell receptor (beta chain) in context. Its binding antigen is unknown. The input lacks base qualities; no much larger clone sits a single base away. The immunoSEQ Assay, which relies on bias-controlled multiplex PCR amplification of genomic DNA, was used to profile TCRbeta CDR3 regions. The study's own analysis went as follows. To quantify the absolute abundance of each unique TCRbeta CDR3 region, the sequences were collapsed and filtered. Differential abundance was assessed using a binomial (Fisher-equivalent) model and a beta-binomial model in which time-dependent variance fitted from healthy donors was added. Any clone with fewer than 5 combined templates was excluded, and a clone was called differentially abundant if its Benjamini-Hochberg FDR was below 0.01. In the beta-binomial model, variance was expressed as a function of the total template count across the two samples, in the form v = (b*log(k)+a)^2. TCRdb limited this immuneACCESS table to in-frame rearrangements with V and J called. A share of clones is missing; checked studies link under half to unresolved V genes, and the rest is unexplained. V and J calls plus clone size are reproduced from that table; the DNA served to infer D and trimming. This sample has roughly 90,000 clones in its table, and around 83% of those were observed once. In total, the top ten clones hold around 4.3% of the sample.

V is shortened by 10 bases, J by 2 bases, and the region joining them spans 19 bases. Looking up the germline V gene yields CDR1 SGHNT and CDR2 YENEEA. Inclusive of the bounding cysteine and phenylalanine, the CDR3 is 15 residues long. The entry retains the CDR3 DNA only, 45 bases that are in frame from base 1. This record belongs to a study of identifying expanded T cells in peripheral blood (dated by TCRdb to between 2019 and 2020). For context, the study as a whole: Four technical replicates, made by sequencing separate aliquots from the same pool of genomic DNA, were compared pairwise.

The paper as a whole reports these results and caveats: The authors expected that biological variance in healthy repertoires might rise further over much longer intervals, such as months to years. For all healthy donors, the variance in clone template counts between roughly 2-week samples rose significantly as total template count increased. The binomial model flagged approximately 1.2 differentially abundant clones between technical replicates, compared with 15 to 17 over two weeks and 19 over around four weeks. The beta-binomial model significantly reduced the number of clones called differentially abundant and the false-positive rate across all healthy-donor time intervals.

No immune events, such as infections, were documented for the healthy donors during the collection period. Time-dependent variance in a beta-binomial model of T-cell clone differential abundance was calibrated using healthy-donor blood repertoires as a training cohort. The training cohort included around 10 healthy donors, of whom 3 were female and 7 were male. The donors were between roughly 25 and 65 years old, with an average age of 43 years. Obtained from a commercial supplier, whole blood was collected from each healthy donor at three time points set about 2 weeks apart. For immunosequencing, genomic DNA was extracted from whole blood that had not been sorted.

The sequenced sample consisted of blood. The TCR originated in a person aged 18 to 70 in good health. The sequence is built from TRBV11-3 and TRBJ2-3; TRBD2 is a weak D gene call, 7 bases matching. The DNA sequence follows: TGTGCCACTGGAGGGAGGGGGACGTTCACAGATACGCAGTATTTT. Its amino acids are CATGGRGTFTDTQYF.